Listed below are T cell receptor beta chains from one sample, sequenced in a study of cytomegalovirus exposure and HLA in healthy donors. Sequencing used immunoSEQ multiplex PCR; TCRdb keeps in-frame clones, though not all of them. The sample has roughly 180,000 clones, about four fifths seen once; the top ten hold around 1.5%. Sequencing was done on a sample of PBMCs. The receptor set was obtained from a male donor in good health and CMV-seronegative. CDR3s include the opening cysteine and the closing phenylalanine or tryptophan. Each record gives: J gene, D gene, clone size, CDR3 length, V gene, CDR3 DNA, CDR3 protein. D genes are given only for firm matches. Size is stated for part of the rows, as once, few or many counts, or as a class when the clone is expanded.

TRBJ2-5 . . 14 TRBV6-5 TGTGCCAGCAGTTACCAGACAGTACAAGAGACCCAGTACTTC CASSYQTVQETQYF
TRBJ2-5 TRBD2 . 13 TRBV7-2 TGTGCCAGCAGCTTAGGACTAGCGGAGACCCAGTACTTC CASSLGLAETQYF
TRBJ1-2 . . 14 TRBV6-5 TGTGCCGTTTTCTCATACGGGGGGAAGAATGGCTACACCTTC CAVFSYGGKNGYTF
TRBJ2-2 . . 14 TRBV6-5 TGTGCCAGCACCGAGGGGTGGGAGGCCGGGGAGCTGTTTTTT CASTEGWEAGELFF
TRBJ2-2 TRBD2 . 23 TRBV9 TGTGCCAGCACCCAGTGGGACACCAAACCCCGACTAGCGGGAGAGTTGGGTGACGGGGAGCTGTTTTTT CASTQWDTKPRLAGELGDGELFF
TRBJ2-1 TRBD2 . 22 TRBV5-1 TGCGCCAGCAGGAAACCACTAGGGACTAGCGGGGGGATCACTAAAATATACAATGAGCAGTTCTTC CASRKPLGTSGGITKIYNEQFF
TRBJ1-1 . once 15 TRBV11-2 TGTGCCAGCAGCTTATTCGCAGGGGTAAACACTGAAGCTTTCTTT CASSLFAGVNTEAFF
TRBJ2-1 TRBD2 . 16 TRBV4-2 TGTGCCAGCAGCCAAGATGGGGCGGGAGTGGTGAATGAGCAGTTCTTC CASSQDGAGVVNEQFF
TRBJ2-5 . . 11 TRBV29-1 TGCAGCGTTCGGACAGAAGAGACCCAGTACTTC CSVRTEETQYF
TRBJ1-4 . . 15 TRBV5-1 TGCGCCAGCAGCTTGGGAGCGGGTACGGGTGAAAAACTGTTTTTT CASSLGAGTGEKLFF
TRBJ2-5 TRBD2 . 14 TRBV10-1 TGCGCCAGCAGTCCCACGGGGGGACAAGAGACCCAGTACTTC CASSPTGGQETQYF
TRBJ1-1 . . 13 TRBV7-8 TGTGCCAGCAGCACTACAGGTGGCACTGAAGCTTTCTTT CASSTTGGTEAFF
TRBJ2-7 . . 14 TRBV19 TGTGCCAGTAGTATTCAGGGCTTCTCCTACGAGCAGTACTTC CASSIQGFSYEQYF
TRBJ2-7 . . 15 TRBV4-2 TGTGCCAGCAGCCTGGTGGACAGCCAGTCCTACGAGCAGTACTTC CASSLVDSQSYEQYF
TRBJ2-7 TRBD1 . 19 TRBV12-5 TGTGCTAGTGGTCGAGGGCTGGGACAGGCCCCATCGATGTCCTACGAGCAGTACTTC CASGRGLGQAPSMSYEQYF
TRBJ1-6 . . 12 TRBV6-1 TGTGCCACCCGACGGGAAAATTCACCCCTCCACTTT CATRRENSPLHF
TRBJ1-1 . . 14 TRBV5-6 TGTGCCAGCAGCTTGGGACAGGCGAACACTGAAGCTTTCTTT CASSLGQANTEAFF
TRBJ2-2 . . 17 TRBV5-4 TGTGCCAGCAGCTTATCTGTACTAGCTGCGAACACCGGGGAGCTGTTTTTT CASSLSVLAANTGELFF
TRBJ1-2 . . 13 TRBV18 TGTGCCAGCTCACCGGGGGAGGATTATGGCTACACCTTC CASSPGEDYGYTF
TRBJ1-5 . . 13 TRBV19 TGTGCCAGTAGTATCTCCGGTTTTCAGCCCCAGCATTTT CASSISGFQPQHF
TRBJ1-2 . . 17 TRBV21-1 TGTGCCAGCAGCAAAGCTCCTAGTGGACAGGGGAGGCTGGGCTACACCTTC CASSKAPSGQGRLGYTF
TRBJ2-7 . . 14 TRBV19 TGTGCCAGTAGTATCTTAGGGACTCCCTACGAGCAGTACTTC CASSILGTPYEQYF
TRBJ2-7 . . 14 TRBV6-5 TGTGCCAGCAGTTACATGGGAGGTTCCTACGAGCAGTACTTC CASSYMGGSYEQYF
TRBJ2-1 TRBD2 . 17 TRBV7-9 TGTGCCAGCAGCTTTGCACCGACTAGCGGGAGTAGTAATGAGCAGTTCTTC CASSFAPTSGSSNEQFF
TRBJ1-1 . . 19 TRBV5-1 TGCGCCAGCAGCTTGGCGGGCAGGGGTAGGGTAAGGCCGAACACTGAAGCTTTCTTT CASSLAGRGRVRPNTEAFF
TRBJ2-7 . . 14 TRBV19 TGTGCCAGTAGTAGGCAGGAAAGTTCCTACGAGCAGTACTTC CASSRQESSYEQYF